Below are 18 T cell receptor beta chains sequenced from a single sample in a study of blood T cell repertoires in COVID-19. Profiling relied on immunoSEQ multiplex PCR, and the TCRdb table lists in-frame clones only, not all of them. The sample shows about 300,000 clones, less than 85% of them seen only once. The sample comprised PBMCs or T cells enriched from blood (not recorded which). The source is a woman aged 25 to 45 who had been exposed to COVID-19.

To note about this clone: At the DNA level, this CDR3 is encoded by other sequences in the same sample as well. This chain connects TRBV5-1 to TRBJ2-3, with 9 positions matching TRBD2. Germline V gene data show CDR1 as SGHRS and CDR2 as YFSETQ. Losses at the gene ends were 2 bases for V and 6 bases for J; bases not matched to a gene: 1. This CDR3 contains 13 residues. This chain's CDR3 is CASSLSGRDTQYF. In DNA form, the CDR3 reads TGCGCCAGCAGCTTAAGCGGGAGGGATACGCAGTATTTT. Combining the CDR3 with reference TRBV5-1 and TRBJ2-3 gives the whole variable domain KAGVTQTPRYLIKTRGQQVTLSCSPISGHRSVSWYQQTPGQGLQFLFEYFSETQRNKGNFPGRFSGRQFSNSRSEMNVSTLELGDSALYLCASSLSGRDTQYFGPGTRLTVL.

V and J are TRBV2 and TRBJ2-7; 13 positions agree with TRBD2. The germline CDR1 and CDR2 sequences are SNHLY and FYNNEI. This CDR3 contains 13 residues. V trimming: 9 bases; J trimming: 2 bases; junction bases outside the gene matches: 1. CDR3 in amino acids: CARGTSGTYEQYF. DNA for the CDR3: TGTGCCAGGGGGACTAGCGGGACCTACGAGCAGTACTTC.

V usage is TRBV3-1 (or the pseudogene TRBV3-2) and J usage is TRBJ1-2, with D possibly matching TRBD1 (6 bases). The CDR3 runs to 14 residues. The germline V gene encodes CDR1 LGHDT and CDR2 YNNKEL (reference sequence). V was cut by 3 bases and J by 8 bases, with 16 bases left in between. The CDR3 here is CASSQLAGEGGYTF. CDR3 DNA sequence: TGTGCCAGCAGCCAGTTGGCAGGGGAAGGGGGCTACACCTTC.

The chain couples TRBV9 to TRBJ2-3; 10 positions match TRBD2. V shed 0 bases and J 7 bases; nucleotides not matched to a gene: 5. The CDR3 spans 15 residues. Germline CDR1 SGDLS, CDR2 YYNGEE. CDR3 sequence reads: CASSVDTSGIYTQYF. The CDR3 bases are TGTGCCAGCAGCGTAGATACTAGCGGGATATATACGCAGTATTTT.

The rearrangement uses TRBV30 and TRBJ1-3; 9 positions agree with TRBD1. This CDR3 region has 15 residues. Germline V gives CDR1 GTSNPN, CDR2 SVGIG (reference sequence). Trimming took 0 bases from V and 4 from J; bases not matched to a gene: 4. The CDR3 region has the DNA TGTGCCTGGAGTGTCCCACAGGGGGCCGGAAACACCATATATTTT. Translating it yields CAWSVPQGAGNTIYF.

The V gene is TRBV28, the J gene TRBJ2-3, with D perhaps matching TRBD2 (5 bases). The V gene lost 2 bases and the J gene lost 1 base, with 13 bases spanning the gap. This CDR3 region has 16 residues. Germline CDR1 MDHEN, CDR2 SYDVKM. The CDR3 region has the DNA TGTGCCAGCAGTTTAACCCGGGGATGGGGCACAGATACGCAGTATTTT. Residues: CASSLTRGWGTDTQYF.

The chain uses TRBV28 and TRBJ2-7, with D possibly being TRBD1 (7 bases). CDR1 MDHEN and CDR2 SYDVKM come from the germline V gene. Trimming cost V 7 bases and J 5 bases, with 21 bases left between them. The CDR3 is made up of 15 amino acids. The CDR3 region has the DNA TGTGCCAGCACCCCCCAGGGGGGAGCTTTACACGAGCAGTACTTC. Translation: CASTPQGGALHEQYF.

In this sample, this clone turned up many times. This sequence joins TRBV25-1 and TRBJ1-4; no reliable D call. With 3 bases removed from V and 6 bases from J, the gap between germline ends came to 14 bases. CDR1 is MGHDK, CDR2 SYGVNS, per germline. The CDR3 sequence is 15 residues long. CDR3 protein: CASSESSGVDEKLFF. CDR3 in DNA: TGTGCCAGCAGTGAGTCCTCCGGGGTTGATGAAAAACTGTTTTTT. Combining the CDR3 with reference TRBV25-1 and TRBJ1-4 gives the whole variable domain EADIYQTPRYLVIGTGKKITLECSQTMGHDKMYWYQQDPGMELHLIHYSYGVNSTEKGDLSSESTVSRIRTEHFPLTLESARPSHTSQYLCASSESSGVDEKLFFGSGTQLSVL.

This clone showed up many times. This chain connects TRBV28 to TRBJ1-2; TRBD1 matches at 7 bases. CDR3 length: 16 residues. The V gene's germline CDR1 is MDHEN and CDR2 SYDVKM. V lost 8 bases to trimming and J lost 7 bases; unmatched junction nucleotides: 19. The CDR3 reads CASDNESAGGVSGYTF. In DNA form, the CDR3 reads TGTGCCAGCGACAACGAGAGTGCAGGGGGTGTTAGTGGCTACACCTTC.

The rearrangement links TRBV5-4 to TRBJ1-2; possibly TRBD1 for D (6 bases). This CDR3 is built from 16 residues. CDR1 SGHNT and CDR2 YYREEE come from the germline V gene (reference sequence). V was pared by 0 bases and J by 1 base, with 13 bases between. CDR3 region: CASSLAREQGNYGYTF. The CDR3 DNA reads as TGTGCCAGCAGCTTGGCCCGGGAACAGGGTAACTATGGCTACACCTTC.

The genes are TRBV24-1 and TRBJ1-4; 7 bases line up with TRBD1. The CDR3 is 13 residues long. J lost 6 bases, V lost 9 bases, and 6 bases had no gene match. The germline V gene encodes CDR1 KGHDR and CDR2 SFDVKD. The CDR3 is CATRGGTDEKLFF. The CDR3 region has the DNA TGTGCCACCCGAGGCGGGACAGATGAAAAACTGTTTTTT.

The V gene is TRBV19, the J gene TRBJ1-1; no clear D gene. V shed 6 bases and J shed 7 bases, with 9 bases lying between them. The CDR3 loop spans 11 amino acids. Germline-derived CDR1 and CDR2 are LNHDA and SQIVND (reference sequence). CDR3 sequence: CASSSYYEAFF. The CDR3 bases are TGTGCCAGTAGCTCTTACTATGAAGCTTTCTTT.

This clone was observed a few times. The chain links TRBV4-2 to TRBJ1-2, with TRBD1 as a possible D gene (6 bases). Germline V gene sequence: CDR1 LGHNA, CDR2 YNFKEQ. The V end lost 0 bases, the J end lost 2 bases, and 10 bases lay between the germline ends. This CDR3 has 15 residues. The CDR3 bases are TGTGCCAGCAGCCAAGATCTTGACAGGAACTATGGCTACACCTTC. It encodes CASSQDLDRNYGYTF.

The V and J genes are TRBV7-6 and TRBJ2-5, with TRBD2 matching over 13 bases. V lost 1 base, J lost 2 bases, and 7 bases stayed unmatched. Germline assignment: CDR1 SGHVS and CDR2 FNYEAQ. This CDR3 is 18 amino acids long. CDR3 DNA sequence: TGTGCCAGCAGCTTAGAACTAGCGGGAGGGAGAATACAAGAGACCCAGTACTTC. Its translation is CASSLELAGGRIQETQYF. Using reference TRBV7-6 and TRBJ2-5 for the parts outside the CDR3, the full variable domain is GAGVSQSPRYKVTKRGQDVALRCDPISGHVSLYWYRQALGQGPEFLTYFNYEAQQDKSGLPNDRFSAERPEGSISTLTIQRTEQRDSAMYRCASSLELAGGRIQETQYFGPGTRLLVL.

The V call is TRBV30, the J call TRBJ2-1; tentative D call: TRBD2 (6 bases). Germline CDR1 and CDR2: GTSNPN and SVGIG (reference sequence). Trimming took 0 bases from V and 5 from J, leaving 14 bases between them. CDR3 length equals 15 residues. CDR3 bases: TGTGCCTGGAGTGTCGACTCCCGGGGGAACAATGAGCAGTTCTTC. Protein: CAWSVDSRGNNEQFF.

The CDR3 is CAWDRDRGYEQFF. CDR3 in DNA: TGTGCCTGGGACCGGGACAGGGGCTATGAGCAGTTCTTC. V usage is TRBV30 and J usage is TRBJ2-1, with 10 nucleotides matching TRBD1. Germline CDR1 GTSNPN, CDR2 SVGIG (reference sequence). The CDR3 runs 13 residues. V lost 5 bases, J lost 8 bases, and 6 bases stayed unmatched.

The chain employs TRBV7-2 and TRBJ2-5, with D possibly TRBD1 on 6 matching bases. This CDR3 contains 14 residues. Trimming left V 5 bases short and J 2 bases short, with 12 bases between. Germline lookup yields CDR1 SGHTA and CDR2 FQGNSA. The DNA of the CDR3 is TGTGCCAGCAGCCGCGGACAGAGTCAAGAGACCCAGTACTTC. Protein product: CASSRGQSQETQYF.

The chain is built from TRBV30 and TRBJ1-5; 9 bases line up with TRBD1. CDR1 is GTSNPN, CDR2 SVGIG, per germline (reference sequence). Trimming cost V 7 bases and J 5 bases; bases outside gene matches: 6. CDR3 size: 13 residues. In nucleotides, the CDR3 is TGTGCCTTTGGGACAGGGAATCATCAGCCCCAGCATTTT. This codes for CAFGTGNHQPQHF. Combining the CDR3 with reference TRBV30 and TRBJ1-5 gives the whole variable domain SQTIHQWPATLVQPVGSPLSLECTVEGTSNPNLYWYRQAAGRGLQLLFYSVGIGQISSEVPQNLSASRPQDRQFILSSKKLLLSDSGFYLCAFGTGNHQPQHFGDGTRLSIL.